The 4 T cell receptor beta chains in this list originate from one sample, sequenced in a study of CD8 T cells in ankylosing spondylitis. No antigens are known for them. TCRdb recomputed calls from the 5' RACE reads with MiXCR, one row per CDR3 protein. The data contain around 770,000 distinct CDR3 sequences, 15% to 20% of them seen just once; the ten biggest clones take up over 15%. Study-wide points: Among TCR beta sequences, a motif of under ten highly homologous variants appeared characteristic of ankylosing spondylitis blood.

Sequenced input: blood, either unsorted or a sorted T cell fraction (not recorded which). The source is a male donor with ankylosing spondylitis.

The sample holds a few counts of this clonotype. The rearrangement uses TRBV6-5 and TRBJ1-1; D gene unclear. V lost 2 bases to trimming and J lost 1 base, with 8 bases between them. CDR1 MNHEY and CDR2 SVGAGI come from the germline V gene. This CDR3 comprises 14 residues. For the CDR3, the DNA is TGTGCCAGCAGTTACAAGTTGGGGAACACTGAAGCTTTCTTT. As protein: CASSYKLGNTEAFF.

The chain joins TRBV10-3 to TRBJ2-2, with D uncertain. The V gene's germline CDR1 is ENHRY and CDR2 SYGVKD. The CDR3 is 12 amino acids. Trimming cost V 8 bases and J 4 bases, with 8 bases left between them. The chain's CDR3 is CAISWGTGELFF. CDR3 sequence (DNA): TGTGCCATCTCCTGGGGCACCGGGGAGCTGTTTTTT.

The J gene is TRBJ2-7, the V gene TRBV6-5, with 11 bases lining up with TRBD1. The CDR3 is 17 residues long. The germline V gene encodes CDR1 MNHEY and CDR2 SVGAGI. The junction had 15 bases not matched to a gene; V was cut back by 6 bases and J by 5 bases. The CDR3 nucleotides are TGTGCCAGCAGCTACGGACAGGGGGCGAAGCTCGGGAACGAGCAGTACTTC. This encodes CASSYGQGAKLGNEQYF.

J is TRBJ2-5 and V is TRBV20-1; 12 bases align to TRBD2. Germline-derived CDR1 and CDR2 are DFQATT and SNEGSKA (reference sequence). Trimming at V came to 4 bases and at J to 4 bases, leaving 4 bases not matched to a gene. There are 14 residues in the CDR3. The CDR3 sequence is CSAKASGRGETQYF. CDR3 DNA: TGCAGTGCTAAGGCTAGCGGGAGGGGAGAGACCCAGTACTTC.